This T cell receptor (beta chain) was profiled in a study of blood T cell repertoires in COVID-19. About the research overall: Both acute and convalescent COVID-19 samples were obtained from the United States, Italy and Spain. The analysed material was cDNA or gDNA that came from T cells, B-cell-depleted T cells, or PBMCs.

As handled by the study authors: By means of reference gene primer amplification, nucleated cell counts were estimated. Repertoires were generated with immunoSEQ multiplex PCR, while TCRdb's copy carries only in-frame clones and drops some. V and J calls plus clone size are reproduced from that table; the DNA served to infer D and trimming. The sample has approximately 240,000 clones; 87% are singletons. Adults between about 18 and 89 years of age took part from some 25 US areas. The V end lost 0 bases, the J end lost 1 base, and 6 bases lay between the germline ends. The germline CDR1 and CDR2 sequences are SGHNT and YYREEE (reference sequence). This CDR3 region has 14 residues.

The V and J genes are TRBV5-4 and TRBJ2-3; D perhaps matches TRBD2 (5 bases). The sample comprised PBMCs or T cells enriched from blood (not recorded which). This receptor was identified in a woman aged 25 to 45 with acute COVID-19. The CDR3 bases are TGTGCCAGCAGCTTGGGAGGGCGCACAGATACGCAGTATTTT. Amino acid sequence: CASSLGGRTDTQYF.